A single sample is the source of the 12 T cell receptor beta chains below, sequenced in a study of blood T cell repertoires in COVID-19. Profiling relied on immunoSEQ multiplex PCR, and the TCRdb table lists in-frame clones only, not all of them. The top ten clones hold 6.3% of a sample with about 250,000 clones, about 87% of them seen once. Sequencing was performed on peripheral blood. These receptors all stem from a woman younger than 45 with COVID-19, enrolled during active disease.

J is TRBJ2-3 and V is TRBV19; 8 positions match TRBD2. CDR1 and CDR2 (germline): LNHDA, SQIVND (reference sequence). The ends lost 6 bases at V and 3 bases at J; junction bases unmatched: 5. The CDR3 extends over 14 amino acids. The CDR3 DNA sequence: TGTGCCAGTAGGCCGGGGGGGCGGACAGATACGCAGTATTTT. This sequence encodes CASRPGGRTDTQYF.

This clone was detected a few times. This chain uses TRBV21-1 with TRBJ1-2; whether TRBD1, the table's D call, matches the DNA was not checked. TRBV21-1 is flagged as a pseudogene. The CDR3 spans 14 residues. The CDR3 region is CASSRTGELYGYTF. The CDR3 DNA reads TGTGCCAGCAGCAGGACAGGGGAACTCTATGGCTACACCTTC.

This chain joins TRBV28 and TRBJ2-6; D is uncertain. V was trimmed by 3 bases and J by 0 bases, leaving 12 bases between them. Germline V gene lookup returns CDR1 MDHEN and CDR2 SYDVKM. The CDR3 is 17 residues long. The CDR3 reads CASSFRQEFSGANVLTF. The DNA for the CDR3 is TGTGCCAGCAGTTTTCGGCAGGAATTCTCTGGGGCCAACGTCCTGACTTTC.

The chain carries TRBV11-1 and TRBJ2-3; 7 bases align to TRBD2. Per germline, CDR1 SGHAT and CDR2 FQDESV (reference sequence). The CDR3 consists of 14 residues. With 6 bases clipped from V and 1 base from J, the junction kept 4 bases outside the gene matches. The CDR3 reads CASSFRGGTDTQYF. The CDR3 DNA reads TGTGCCAGCAGTTTCCGGGGGGGCACAGATACGCAGTATTTT.

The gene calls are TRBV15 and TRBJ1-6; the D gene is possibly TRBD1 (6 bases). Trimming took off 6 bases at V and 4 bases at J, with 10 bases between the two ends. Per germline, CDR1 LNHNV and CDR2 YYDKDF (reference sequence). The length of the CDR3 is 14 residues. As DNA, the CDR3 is TGTGCCACCAGAGGGACACAGTATAATTCACCCCTCCACTTT. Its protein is CATRGTQYNSPLHF.

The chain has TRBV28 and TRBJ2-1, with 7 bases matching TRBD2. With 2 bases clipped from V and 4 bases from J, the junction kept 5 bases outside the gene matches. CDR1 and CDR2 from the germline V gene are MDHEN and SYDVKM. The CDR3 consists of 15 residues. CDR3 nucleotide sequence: TGTGCCAGCAGTTTACGGCGGGAGAAGTACAATGAGCAGTTCTTC. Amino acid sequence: CASSLRREKYNEQFF.

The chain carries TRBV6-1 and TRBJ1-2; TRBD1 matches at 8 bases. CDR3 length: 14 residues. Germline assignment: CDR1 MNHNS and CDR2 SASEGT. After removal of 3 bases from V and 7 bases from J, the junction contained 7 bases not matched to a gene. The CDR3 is CASSDGQGAAGYTF. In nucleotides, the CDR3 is TGTGCCAGCAGTGATGGGCAGGGGGCAGCTGGCTACACCTTC.

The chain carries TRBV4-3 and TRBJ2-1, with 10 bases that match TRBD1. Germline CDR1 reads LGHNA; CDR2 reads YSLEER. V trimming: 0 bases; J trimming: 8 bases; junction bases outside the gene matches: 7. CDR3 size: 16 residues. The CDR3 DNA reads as TGCGCCAGCAGCCAAGATTTGGGACAGGGGTCCGATGAGCAGTTCTTC. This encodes CASSQDLGQGSDEQFF.

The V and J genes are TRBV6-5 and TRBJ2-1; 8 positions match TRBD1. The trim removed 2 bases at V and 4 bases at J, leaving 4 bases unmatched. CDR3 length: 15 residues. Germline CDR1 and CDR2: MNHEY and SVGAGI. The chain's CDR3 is CASSYDRDRYNEQFF. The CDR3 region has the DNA TGTGCCAGCAGTTACGACCGGGACAGGTACAATGAGCAGTTCTTC.

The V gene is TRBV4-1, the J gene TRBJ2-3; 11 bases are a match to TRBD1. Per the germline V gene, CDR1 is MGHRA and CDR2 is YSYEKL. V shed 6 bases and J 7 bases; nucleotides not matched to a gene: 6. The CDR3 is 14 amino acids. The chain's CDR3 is CASRGGQGAHTQYF. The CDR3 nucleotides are TGCGCCAGCAGGGGCGGACAGGGGGCACATACGCAGTATTTT.

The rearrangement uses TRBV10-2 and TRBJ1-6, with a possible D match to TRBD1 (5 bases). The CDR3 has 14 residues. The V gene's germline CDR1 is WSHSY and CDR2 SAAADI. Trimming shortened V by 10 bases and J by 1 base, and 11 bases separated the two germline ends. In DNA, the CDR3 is TGCGCCACCCTGGGGCAGTCCTATAATTCACCCCTCCACTTT. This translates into CATLGQSYNSPLHF.

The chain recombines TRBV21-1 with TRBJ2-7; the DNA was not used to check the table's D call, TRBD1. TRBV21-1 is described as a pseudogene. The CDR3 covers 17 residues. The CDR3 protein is CASATEGDRGSSYEQYV. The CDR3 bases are TGTGCCAGCGCTACCGAGGGGGACAGGGGAAGCAGTTACGAGCAGTACGTC.